A selection of T cell receptor beta chains follows, all from one sample in a study of siplizumab effects on memory and regulatory T cells. Profiling relied on immunoSEQ multiplex PCR, and the TCRdb table lists in-frame clones only, not all of them. The table has more than 95,000 clones, roughly 92% seen once. Source material: Tregs sorted from blood. The source is a human donor in good health. CDR3s include the opening cysteine and the closing phenylalanine or tryptophan. The order of the fields is clone size, V gene, J gene, CDR3 protein. Rows may omit the clone size; those that give it use once, few, many or a size class.

>NA|TRBV13|TRBJ2-7
CASSLSSSGHSYEQYF
>NA|TRBV11-2|TRBJ1-2
CASSLDSGVHGYTF
>once|TRBV4-1|TRBJ2-7
CASSQRQGWGEQYF
>once|TRBV12-1|TRBJ2-6
CASSRPDSSGANVLTF
>NA|TRBV10-3|TRBJ2-7
CAISDLAGNYEQYF
>NA|TRBV15|TRBJ2-7
CATSRERTQNEQYF
>NA|TRBV2|TRBJ2-7
CASSEGGRGFAYEQYF
>NA|TRBV30|TRBJ2-6
CAWSVGQGRSGANVLTF
>NA|TRBV11-1|TRBJ1-1
CASSSRWNTEAFF
>medium-sized|TRBV28|TRBJ2-7
CASTDRGGAREQYF
>NA|TRBV9|TRBJ1-5
CASSGSFNQPQHF
>once|TRBV5-6|TRBJ1-1
CASSLRETEAFF
>NA|TRBV5-1|NA
CASSPGQGFNEQYF
>NA|TRBV15|TRBJ1-1
CATSFSLNTEAFF
>NA|TRBV5-1|TRBJ2-7
CASSRETGPREQYF
>NA|TRBV30|TRBJ2-4
CAWSVGELVKNIQYF
>NA|TRBV15|TRBJ2-2
CATSGGASANTGELFF
>NA|TRBV25-1|TRBJ2-1
CASSPQGLAGVNEQFF
>NA|TRBV9|TRBJ1-2
CASSTGYEGYTF
>NA|TRBV7-9|TRBJ1-2
CASSLGLWQGKGYTF
>NA|TRBV15|TRBJ2-7
CATSRGRSNYRDHEQYF
>NA|TRBV27|TRBJ1-2
CASRKDRASYGYTF
>NA|TRBV5-6|TRBJ1-2
CASSVPGPGEIAYGYTF
>NA|TRBV27|TRBJ2-6
CASSLSPGFAGANVLTF
>NA|TRBV4-1|TRBJ1-2
CASSQDTAGISYGYTF
>NA|TRBV5-6|TRBJ1-5
CASSFQGRQPQHF
>NA|TRBV6-6|TRBJ2-5
CASSYGTSIETQYF
>NA|TRBV5-1|TRBJ1-2
CASSRSGTGVEGYTF
>NA|TRBV6-5|TRBJ1-3
CASSYGRGSGNTIYF
>NA|TRBV12-5|TRBJ2-1
CASGLVVSGGQFF
>NA|TRBV7-9|TRBJ1-1
CASSSRGLGTEAFF
>NA|TRBV6-1|TRBJ2-6
CASSAQGGKVGANVLTF
>NA|TRBV5-1|TRBJ2-3
CASSALAGVWGETDTQYF
>NA|TRBV4-2|TRBJ1-6
CASSSPRSPLHF
>few|TRBV7-3|TRBJ2-5
CASSSHGGQETQYF
>NA|TRBV2|TRBJ2-7
CASRTGIYEQYF
>NA|TRBV6-5|TRBJ2-7
CASSMGWTGGYEQYF
>NA|TRBV2|TRBJ2-7
CASSGLAGYEQYF
>NA|TRBV6-1|TRBJ2-5
CASSRGTYQETQYF
>NA|TRBV11-3|TRBJ2-5
CASSLDRVEETQYF
>NA|TRBV9|TRBJ1-3
CASSAQQGPGNTIYF
>NA|TRBV6-1|TRBJ1-1
CASTGGWTEAFF
>NA|TRBV6-1|TRBJ1-2
CASSEVVGPGIGYTF